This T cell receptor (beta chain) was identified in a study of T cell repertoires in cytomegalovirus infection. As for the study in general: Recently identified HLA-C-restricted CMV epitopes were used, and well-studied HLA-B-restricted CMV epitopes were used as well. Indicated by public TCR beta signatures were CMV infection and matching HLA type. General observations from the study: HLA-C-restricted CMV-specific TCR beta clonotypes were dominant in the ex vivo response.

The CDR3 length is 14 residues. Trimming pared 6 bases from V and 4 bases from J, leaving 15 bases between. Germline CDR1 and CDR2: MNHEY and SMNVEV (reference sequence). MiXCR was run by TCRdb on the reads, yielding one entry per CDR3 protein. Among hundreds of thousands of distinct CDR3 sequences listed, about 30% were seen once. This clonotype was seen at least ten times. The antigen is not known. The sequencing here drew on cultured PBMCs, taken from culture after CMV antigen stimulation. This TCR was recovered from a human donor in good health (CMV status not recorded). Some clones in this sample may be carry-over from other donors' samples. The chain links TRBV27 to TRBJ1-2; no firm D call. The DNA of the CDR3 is TGTGCCAGCAGCCCTCGACGGGTACGCTATGGCTACACCTTC. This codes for CASSPRRVRYGYTF.